This T cell receptor (beta chain) was captured by sequencing in a study of blood T cell repertoires in COVID-19. The wider study: COVID-19 samples, acute and convalescent, were from the United States, Italy and Spain.

Remarks on this clone: The sample contains more than one DNA sequence encoding this CDR3.

Some clones are missing from TCRdb's copy, which holds only in-frame ones; the method was immunoSEQ multiplex PCR. Of approximately 310,000 clones listed, 89% are singletons. Germline loops: CDR1 SQVTM, CDR2 ANQGSEA. The CDR3 runs to 12 residues. V trimming: 7 bases; J trimming: 4 bases; junction bases outside the gene matches: 5. Participants were placed into cohorts based on the clinical history they reported. The clonotype was recovered from a man aged 60 to 69 who had recovered from COVID-19. Sequencing was carried out using PBMCs or T cells enriched from blood (not recorded which). The rearrangement links TRBV29-1 to TRBJ1-2, with 8 bases aligning to TRBD1. This CDR3 is CSATGAGYGYTF. CDR3 DNA sequence: TGCAGCGCGACAGGGGCGGGCTATGGCTACACCTTC.